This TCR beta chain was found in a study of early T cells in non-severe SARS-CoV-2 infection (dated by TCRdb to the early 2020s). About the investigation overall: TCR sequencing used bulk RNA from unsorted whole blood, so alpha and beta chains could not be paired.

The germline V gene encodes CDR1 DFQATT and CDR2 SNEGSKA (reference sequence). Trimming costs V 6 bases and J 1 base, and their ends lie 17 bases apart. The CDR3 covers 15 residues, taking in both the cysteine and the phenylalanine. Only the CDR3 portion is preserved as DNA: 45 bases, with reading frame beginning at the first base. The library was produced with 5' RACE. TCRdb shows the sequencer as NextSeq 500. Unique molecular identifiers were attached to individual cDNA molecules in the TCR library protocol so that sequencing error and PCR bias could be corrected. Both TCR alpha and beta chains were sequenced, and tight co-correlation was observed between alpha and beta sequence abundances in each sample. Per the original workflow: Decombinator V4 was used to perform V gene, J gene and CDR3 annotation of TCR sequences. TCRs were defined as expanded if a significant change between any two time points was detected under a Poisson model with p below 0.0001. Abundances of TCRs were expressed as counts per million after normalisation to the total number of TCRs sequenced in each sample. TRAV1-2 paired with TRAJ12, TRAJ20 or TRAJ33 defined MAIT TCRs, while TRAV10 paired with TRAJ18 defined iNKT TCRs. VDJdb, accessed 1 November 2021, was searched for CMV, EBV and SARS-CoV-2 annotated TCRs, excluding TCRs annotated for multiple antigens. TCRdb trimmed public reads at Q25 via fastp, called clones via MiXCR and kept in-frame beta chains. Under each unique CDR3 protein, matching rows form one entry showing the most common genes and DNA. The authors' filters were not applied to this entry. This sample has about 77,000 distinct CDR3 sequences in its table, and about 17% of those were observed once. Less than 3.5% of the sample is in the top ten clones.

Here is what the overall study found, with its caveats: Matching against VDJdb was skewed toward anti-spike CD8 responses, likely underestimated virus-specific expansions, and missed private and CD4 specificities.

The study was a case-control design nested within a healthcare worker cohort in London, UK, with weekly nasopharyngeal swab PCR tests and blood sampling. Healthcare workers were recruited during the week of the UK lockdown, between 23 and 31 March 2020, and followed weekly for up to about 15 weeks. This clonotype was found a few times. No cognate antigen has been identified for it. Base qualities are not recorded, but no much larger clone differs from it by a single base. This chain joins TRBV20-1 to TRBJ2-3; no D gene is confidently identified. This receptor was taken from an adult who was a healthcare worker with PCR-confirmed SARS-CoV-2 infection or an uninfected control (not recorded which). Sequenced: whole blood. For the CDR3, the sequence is CSAPLTMSGTDTQYF. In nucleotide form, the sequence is TGCAGTGCCCCTCTTACGATGTCGGGCACAGATACGCAGTATTTT.